Listed below are T cell receptor beta chains from one sample, sequenced in a study of blood T cell repertoires in COVID-19. Repertoires were generated with immunoSEQ multiplex PCR, while TCRdb's copy carries only in-frame clones and drops some. The sample lists roughly 79,000 clones; 84% were seen once. The specimen sequenced was peripheral blood. Receptors were obtained from a man aged 50 or older with acute or convalescent COVID-19. CDR3s include the opening cysteine and the closing phenylalanine or tryptophan. The D gene is left open where the match is weak. Expanded clones are given a class, and other clones once, few, many or no size at all.

v_call: TRBV7-8
j_call: TRBJ2-2
d_call: TRBD2
clone_size: .
cdr3_aa: CASSLRTSGNTGELFF
cdr3_nt: TGTGCCAGCAGCCTACGGACTAGCGGAAACACCGGGGAGCTGTTTTTT

v_call: TRBV6-5
j_call: TRBJ1-2
d_call: .
clone_size: once
cdr3_aa: CASSYEAVDGYTF
cdr3_nt: TGTGCCAGCAGTTACGAGGCGGTTGATGGCTACACCTTC

v_call: TRBV9
j_call: TRBJ2-1
d_call: TRBD2
clone_size: .
cdr3_aa: CASSVQRGRANNEQFF
cdr3_nt: TGTGCCAGCAGCGTTCAGCGGGGGCGAGCCAACAATGAGCAGTTCTTC

v_call: TRBV21-1
j_call: TRBJ1-1
d_call: .
clone_size: .
cdr3_aa: CASIVGRGGTEAFF
cdr3_nt: TGTGCCAGCATCGTCGGACGGGGAGGAACTGAAGCTTTCTTT

v_call: TRBV6-5
j_call: TRBJ2-5
d_call: .
clone_size: .
cdr3_aa: CASSYSYRVVETQYF
cdr3_nt: TGTGCCAGCAGTTACTCCTACAGGGTGGTGGAGACCCAGTACTTC

v_call: TRBV5-4
j_call: TRBJ2-7
d_call: TRBD2
clone_size: .
cdr3_aa: CASSLQAGGRVLHEQYF
cdr3_nt: TGTGCCAGCAGCTTGCAAGCGGGAGGGCGAGTCCTTCACGAGCAGTACTTC

v_call: TRBV9
j_call: TRBJ2-2
d_call: TRBD2
clone_size: .
cdr3_aa: CASSPLAGINTGELFF
cdr3_nt: TGTGCCAGCAGTCCTCTAGCGGGGATAAACACCGGGGAGCTGTTTTTT

v_call: TRBV25-1
j_call: TRBJ1-2
d_call: .
clone_size: .
cdr3_aa: CASSPPGFRYGYTF
cdr3_nt: TGTGCCAGCAGTCCCCCGGGATTCCGCTATGGCTACACCTTC

v_call: TRBV18
j_call: TRBJ1-3
d_call: .
clone_size: .
cdr3_aa: CASSPAGGSGNTIYF
cdr3_nt: TGTGCCAGCTCACCGGCGGGGGGCTCTGGAAACACCATATATTTT

v_call: TRBV6-2/TRBV6-3
j_call: TRBJ2-3
d_call: TRBD2
clone_size: .
cdr3_aa: CASSNYRLARDTDTQYF
cdr3_nt: TGTGCCAGCAGTAACTACCGACTAGCGAGGGACACAGATACGCAGTATTTT

v_call: TRBV14
j_call: TRBJ2-7
d_call: TRBD1
clone_size: .
cdr3_aa: CASSQELLQGENEQYF
cdr3_nt: TGTGCCAGCAGCCAAGAATTGTTACAGGGGGAAAACGAGCAGTACTTC

v_call: TRBV12-3/TRBV12-4
j_call: TRBJ2-1
d_call: .
clone_size: .
cdr3_aa: CASSLGAHEQFF
cdr3_nt: TGTGCCAGCAGTTTAGGGGCCCATGAGCAGTTCTTC

v_call: TRBV19
j_call: TRBJ1-2
d_call: .
clone_size: once
cdr3_aa: CASSETDFGYTF
cdr3_nt: TGTGCCAGTAGCGAGACAGATTTTGGCTACACCTTC

v_call: TRBV7-9
j_call: TRBJ1-2
d_call: .
clone_size: .
cdr3_aa: CASSPETGRGRGGYTF
cdr3_nt: TGTGCCAGCAGCCCGGAGACGGGGAGGGGTAGGGGTGGCTACACCTTC

v_call: TRBV7-9
j_call: TRBJ1-2
d_call: .
clone_size: .
cdr3_aa: CASSRGQAYGYTF
cdr3_nt: TGTGCCAGCAGCCGGGGACAAGCCTATGGCTACACCTTC

v_call: TRBV7-6
j_call: TRBJ1-4
d_call: TRBD1
clone_size: few
cdr3_aa: CASRPTGGTTNEKLFF
cdr3_nt: TGTGCCAGCAGACCGACAGGGGGCACAACTAATGAAAAACTGTTTTTT

v_call: TRBV25-1
j_call: TRBJ1-3
d_call: .
clone_size: .
cdr3_aa: CASSEFGLGSRNTIYF
cdr3_nt: TGTGCCAGCAGTGAATTTGGTTTGGGCTCCCGAAACACCATATATTTT

v_call: TRBV19
j_call: TRBJ1-2
d_call: .
clone_size: .
cdr3_aa: CASNPSQGYGYTF
cdr3_nt: TGTGCCAGTAACCCCAGCCAGGGCTATGGCTACACCTTC

v_call: TRBV11-2
j_call: TRBJ2-1
d_call: TRBD2
clone_size: .
cdr3_aa: CASSSSGSYNEQFF
cdr3_nt: TGTGCCAGCAGCAGTAGCGGGAGCTACAATGAGCAGTTCTTC

v_call: TRBV4-1
j_call: TRBJ2-4
d_call: TRBD1
clone_size: .
cdr3_aa: CASSQGNRGYKNIQYF
cdr3_nt: TGCGCCAGCAGCCAAGGCAACAGGGGATACAAAAACATTCAGTACTTC

v_call: TRBV6-2/TRBV6-3
j_call: TRBJ2-7
d_call: TRBD2
clone_size: .
cdr3_aa: CASSYSPAGLAGVRREQYF
cdr3_nt: TGTGCCAGCAGTTACTCCCCGGCGGGATTAGCGGGAGTGAGGAGGGAGCAGTACTTC

v_call: TRBV6-2/TRBV6-3
j_call: TRBJ2-4
d_call: TRBD1
clone_size: .
cdr3_aa: CASSQGVGIQYF
cdr3_nt: TGTGCCAGCAGTCAGGGGGTGGGCATTCAGTACTTC

v_call: TRBV28
j_call: TRBJ2-1
d_call: TRBD1
clone_size: .
cdr3_aa: CASRLPWTGGIDEQFF
cdr3_nt: TGTGCCAGCAGACTACCCTGGACAGGGGGGATAGATGAGCAGTTCTTC

v_call: TRBV11-3
j_call: TRBJ2-1
d_call: TRBD2
clone_size: .
cdr3_aa: CASSPTSGSSYSYNEQFF
cdr3_nt: TGTGCCAGCAGCCCGACTAGCGGGAGTTCGTACTCCTACAATGAGCAGTTCTTC

v_call: TRBV19
j_call: TRBJ1-2
d_call: .
clone_size: .
cdr3_aa: CASSIGAPRTGSPYGYTF
cdr3_nt: TGTGCCAGTAGTATAGGGGCCCCTAGAACAGGGAGTCCCTATGGCTACACCTTC

v_call: TRBV5-6
j_call: TRBJ1-1
d_call: .
clone_size: .
cdr3_aa: CASSFLTGNTEAFF
cdr3_nt: TGTGCCAGCAGCTTTTTAACAGGAAACACTGAAGCTTTCTTT

v_call: TRBV11-2
j_call: TRBJ1-1
d_call: TRBD1
clone_size: .
cdr3_aa: CASSYLTGENTEAFF
cdr3_nt: TGTGCCAGCAGCTATTTGACAGGGGAGAACACTGAAGCTTTCTTT

v_call: TRBV6-5
j_call: TRBJ2-1
d_call: .
clone_size: .
cdr3_aa: CASSPGVAANNEQFF
cdr3_nt: TGTGCCAGCAGTCCCGGGGTAGCGGCCAACAATGAGCAGTTCTTC

v_call: TRBV30
j_call: TRBJ2-7
d_call: TRBD1
clone_size: .
cdr3_aa: CAWSVGQAGTYEQYF
cdr3_nt: TGTGCCTGGAGTGTGGGACAGGCCGGTACGTACGAGCAGTACTTC

v_call: TRBV4-3
j_call: TRBJ1-5
d_call: .
clone_size: .
cdr3_aa: CASSQVGDYQPQHF
cdr3_nt: TGCGCCAGCAGCCAAGTAGGGGACTATCAGCCCCAGCATTTT

v_call: TRBV7-9
j_call: TRBJ2-5
d_call: TRBD1
clone_size: .
cdr3_aa: CASSNRDREETQYF
cdr3_nt: TGTGCCAGCAGCAACCGGGACAGGGAGGAGACCCAGTACTTC

v_call: TRBV3-1/TRBV3-2
j_call: TRBJ1-1
d_call: TRBD1
clone_size: once
cdr3_aa: CASSPGQMNTEAFF
cdr3_nt: TGTGCCAGCAGCCCGGGACAGATGAACACTGAAGCTTTCTTT

v_call: TRBV7-2
j_call: TRBJ2-7
d_call: TRBD2
clone_size: .
cdr3_aa: CASSKGLAASSQYF
cdr3_nt: TGTGCCAGCAGCAAAGGACTAGCGGCTTCTAGCCAGTACTTC

v_call: TRBV7-2
j_call: TRBJ2-3
d_call: .
clone_size: .
cdr3_aa: CASSRRESTDTQYF
cdr3_nt: TGTGCCAGCAGCAGACGGGAGTCCACAGATACGCAGTATTTT

v_call: TRBV11-2
j_call: TRBJ2-5
d_call: .
clone_size: .
cdr3_aa: CASRGGVSAGMETQYF
cdr3_nt: TGTGCCAGCAGAGGAGGGGTTTCAGCGGGTATGGAGACCCAGTACTTC

v_call: TRBV2
j_call: TRBJ1-2
d_call: TRBD1
clone_size: .
cdr3_aa: CASQGQNYGYTF
cdr3_nt: TGTGCCAGCCAGGGACAGAACTATGGCTACACCTTC

v_call: TRBV14
j_call: TRBJ2-7
d_call: TRBD2
clone_size: .
cdr3_aa: CASSPWTSGSYEQYF
cdr3_nt: TGTGCCAGCAGCCCTTGGACTAGCGGGAGCTACGAGCAGTACTTC

v_call: TRBV18
j_call: TRBJ2-7
d_call: .
clone_size: .
cdr3_aa: CASSPPRGTGTHEQYF
cdr3_nt: TGTGCCAGCTCACCTCCGCGAGGGACTGGGACCCACGAGCAGTACTTC

v_call: TRBV7-2
j_call: TRBJ2-3
d_call: TRBD2
clone_size: .
cdr3_aa: CASSFNSGGDTDTQYF
cdr3_nt: TGTGCCAGCAGCTTCAATAGCGGGGGGGACACAGATACGCAGTATTTT

v_call: TRBV7-2
j_call: TRBJ1-4
d_call: .
clone_size: .
cdr3_aa: CASSLEGVGTNEKLFF
cdr3_nt: TGTGCCAGCAGCTTAGAGGGGGTTGGAACTAATGAAAAACTGTTTTTT

v_call: TRBV2
j_call: TRBJ2-7
d_call: TRBD2
clone_size: .
cdr3_aa: CASSEGTKWYEQYF
cdr3_nt: TGTGCCAGCAGTGAGGGGACTAAGTGGTACGAGCAGTACTTC

v_call: TRBV7-9
j_call: TRBJ2-7
d_call: TRBD1
clone_size: .
cdr3_aa: CASSTGTGDGEQYF
cdr3_nt: TGTGCCAGCAGTACCGGGACAGGGGACGGCGAGCAGTACTTC

v_call: TRBV18
j_call: TRBJ2-1
d_call: .
clone_size: .
cdr3_aa: CASSPRPSQDQQFF
cdr3_nt: TGTGCCAGCTCCCCACGCCCCAGCCAGGATCAGCAGTTCTTC

v_call: TRBV6-5
j_call: TRBJ2-1
d_call: TRBD2
clone_size: .
cdr3_aa: CASGASGRGEQFF
cdr3_nt: TGTGCCAGCGGGGCTAGCGGGAGGGGTGAGCAGTTCTTC

v_call: TRBV5-1
j_call: TRBJ2-3
d_call: TRBD1
clone_size: .
cdr3_aa: CASSLTSQGGTDTQYF
cdr3_nt: TGCGCCAGCAGCCTAACCTCTCAGGGGGGCACAGATACGCAGTATTTT

v_call: TRBV5-1
j_call: TRBJ2-5
d_call: .
clone_size: .
cdr3_aa: CASSLGTSHLGETQYF
cdr3_nt: TGCGCCAGCAGCTTGGGGACTTCTCACTTGGGAGAGACCCAGTACTTC